One sample yielded the 9 T cell receptor beta chains listed below, sequenced in a study of beta chain features in type 1 diabetes. Sequenced material consisted of expressed TCRB transcripts (all of the isolated RNA was reverse transcribed). Produced via immunoSEQ multiplex PCR; TCRdb's table is partial and in-frame only. Of approximately 250,000 clones listed, around 10% are singletons. Material: naive CD4+ T cells from blood. These receptors originate from a woman younger than 30 in good health.

There are a few counts of this clone. This rearrangement joins TRBV14 to TRBJ1-6; 9 bases are shared with TRBD1. CDR1 SGHDN and CDR2 FVKESK come from the germline V gene. The length of the CDR3 is 17 residues. V lost 4 bases, J lost 9 bases, and 13 bases stayed unmatched. The CDR3 DNA reads as TGTGCCAGCAGCCGACTCACCGGGACAGGGATCTTTTCACCCCTCCACTTT. The encoded protein is CASSRLTGTGIFSPLHF.

This clone was picked up a small number of times. CDR3 DNA sequence: TGTGCCAGCCACGTGAACGAATACAGGGGAGGTGGGCAGCCCCAGCATTTT. Translated, it gives CASHVNEYRGGGQPQHF. The chain combines TRBV6-9 with TRBJ1-5; TRBD1 matches at 7 bases. The CDR3 totals 17 residues. Germline CDR1 reads MNHGY; CDR2 reads SVAAGI. J was trimmed by 7 bases and V by 8 bases; bases with no gene match: 20.

Ten or more counts support this clone. The genes are TRBV4-2 and TRBJ2-3; D is undetermined. Germline-derived CDR1 and CDR2 are LGHNA and YNFKEQ. The length of the CDR3 is 13 residues. V was trimmed by 6 bases and J by 5 bases, leaving 12 bases between them. CDR3 sequence: CASRSPPGDTQYF. CDR3 coding DNA: TGTGCCAGCAGGTCACCGCCCGGAGATACGCAGTATTTT.

The chain recombines TRBV5-1 with TRBJ1-1; tentatively, D is TRBD1 (5 bases). This CDR3 region has 15 residues. Trimming took 1 base from V and 3 from J, leaving 13 bases between them. From germline, CDR1 is SGHRS and CDR2 YFSETQ. In DNA form, the CDR3 reads TGCGCCAGCAGCTTGCGAAGGGGTTGGGACACTGAAGCTTTCTTT. It specifies CASSLRRGWDTEAFF.

Only a few counts were recorded for this clone. V gene TRBV5-1 combines with J gene TRBJ2-6, with D possibly TRBD1 on 5 matching bases. The CDR3 sequence is 18 residues long. V lost 1 base to trimming and J lost 3 bases, with 17 bases between them. Germline V lookup: CDR1 SGHRS, CDR2 YFSETQ. The CDR3 coding sequence is TGCGCCAGCAGCTTGATTCTGCCCCAGGGTGTTGGGGCCAACGTCCTGACTTTC. This encodes CASSLILPQGVGANVLTF. Together with reference TRBV5-1 and TRBJ2-6, the CDR3 gives the full variable domain: KAGVTQTPRYLIKTRGQQVTLSCSPISGHRSVSWYQQTPGQGLQFLFEYFSETQRNKGNFPGRFSGRQFSNSRSEMNVSTLELGDSALYLCASSLILPQGVGANVLTFGAGSRLTVL.

This rearrangement joins TRBV30 to TRBJ1-5; D possibly corresponds to TRBD1 (6 bases). The CDR3 loop spans 13 amino acids. The germline gives CDR1 GTSNPN, CDR2 SVGIG (reference sequence). V was pared by 5 bases and J by 3 bases, with 11 bases between. The DNA for the CDR3 is TGTGCCTGGGCCACAGGGTCCAATCAGCCCCAGCATTTT. Translation: CAWATGSNQPQHF.

This clone has only a few counts. The CDR3 DNA reads TGTGCCAGCAGTGAAACCCCAGGGAAGGTCAGGGCAGGGGAGCAGTACTTC. It codes for CASSETPGKVRAGEQYF. The chain has TRBV6-1 and TRBJ2-7, with D perhaps matching TRBD1 (5 bases). Trimming cost V 2 bases and J 7 bases, with 24 bases left between them. CDR1 MNHNS and CDR2 SASEGT come from the germline V gene. The CDR3 is 17 residues long.

This clone was counted only a few times. This sequence joins TRBV5-4 and TRBJ2-2; D perhaps matches TRBD1 (6 bases). Per the germline V gene, CDR1 is SGHNT and CDR2 is YYREEE (reference sequence). The CDR3 totals 18 residues. The V end was cut by 2 bases, the J end by 1 base, with 18 bases between. Here the CDR3 DNA reads TGTGCCAGCAGCTTTCTACTCACAGGGCTAGGGAACACCGGGGAGCTGTTTTTT. Translated, it gives CASSFLLTGLGNTGELFF.

This clone was counted a few times. V gene TRBV10-3 combines with J gene TRBJ1-1, with D possibly matching TRBD1 (5 bases). CDR3 length: 18 amino acids. Looked up from germline, CDR1 is ENHRY and CDR2 is SYGVKD. Trimming cost V 4 bases and J 6 bases, with 27 bases left between them. For the CDR3, the DNA is TGTGCCATCAGTGGTTACTCGGACACGAACCTCCTTCGCGCTGAAGCTTTCTTT. This gives the protein CAISGYSDTNLLRAEAFF.